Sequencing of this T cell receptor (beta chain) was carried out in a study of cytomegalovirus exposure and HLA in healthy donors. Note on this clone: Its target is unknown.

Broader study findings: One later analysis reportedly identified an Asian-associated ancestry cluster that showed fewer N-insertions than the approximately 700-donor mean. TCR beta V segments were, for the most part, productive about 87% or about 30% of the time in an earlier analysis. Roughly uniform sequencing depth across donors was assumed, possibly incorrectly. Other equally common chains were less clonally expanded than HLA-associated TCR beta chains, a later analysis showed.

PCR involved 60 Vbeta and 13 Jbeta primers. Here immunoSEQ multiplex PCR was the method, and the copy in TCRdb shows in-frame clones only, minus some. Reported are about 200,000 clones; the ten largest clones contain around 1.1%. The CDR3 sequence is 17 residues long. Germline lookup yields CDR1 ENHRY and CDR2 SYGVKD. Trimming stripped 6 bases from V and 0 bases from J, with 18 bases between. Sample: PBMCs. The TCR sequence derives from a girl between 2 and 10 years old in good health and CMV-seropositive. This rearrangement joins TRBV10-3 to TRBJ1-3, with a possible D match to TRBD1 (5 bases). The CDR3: CAISPQQARNSGNTIYF. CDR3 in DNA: TGTGCCATCAGCCCTCAACAGGCGCGAAACTCTGGAAACACCATATATTTT.